This TCR beta chain came from a study of control samples from healthy donors and cancer patients. Repertoires were generated with immunoSEQ multiplex PCR, while TCRdb's copy carries only in-frame clones and drops some. The repertoire consists of roughly 120,000 clones, with approximately 90% occurring once and the leading ten covering around 3.3%. Trimming stripped 5 bases from V and 0 bases from J, with 7 bases between. This CDR3 region has 14 residues. The germline V gene has CDR1 SGHVS and CDR2 FNYEAQ. The chain is built from TRBV7-6 and TRBJ1-4, with a weak D call TRBD1 (5 bases). The sequenced sample consisted of blood. This receptor was obtained from a man between 40 and 49 years old in good health. This CDR3 reads CASSPGATNEKLFF. In DNA form, the CDR3 reads TGTGCCAGCAGCCCGGGGGCAACTAATGAAAAACTGTTTTTT.